The clone carrying this T cell receptor (beta chain) was counted a single time. The germline V gene encodes CDR1 MDHEN and CDR2 SYDVKM. The CDR3 spans 13 residues. The V and J ends lost 8 bases and 4 bases respectively, with 13 bases between them. Authors' methods: Counts of nucleated cells, estimated from reference gene primer amplification, were obtained. The protocol was immunoSEQ multiplex PCR, while the TCRdb copy is restricted to in-frame clones and leaves out a portion. V and J calls plus clone size are reproduced from that table; the DNA served to infer D and trimming. Of over 450,000 clones in the sample, about 89% were seen once. Seattle patient enrollment occurred during active infection, with longitudinal follow-up thereafter. The sample is drawn from a study of blood T cell repertoires in COVID-19. The wider study: Whether acute or convalescent, the COVID-19 samples came from the United States, Italy and Spain. T cells, B-cell-depleted T cells, or PBMCs provided the cDNA or gDNA that served as material.

The sequence derives from a woman aged 45 to 65 with COVID-19, enrolled during active disease. The chain has TRBV28 and TRBJ2-3, with D possibly being TRBD2 (6 bases). The sequenced material came from peripheral blood. The CDR3: CASLGGFPDTQYF. CDR3 coding DNA: TGTGCCAGCCTTGGGGGGTTCCCAGATACGCAGTATTTT.